The clone carrying this T cell receptor (beta chain) was counted only a few times. Its antigen is still unknown. The PCR contained 60 Vbeta and 13 Jbeta primers. Profiling relied on immunoSEQ multiplex PCR, and the TCRdb table lists in-frame clones only, not all of them. The sample carries approximately 82,000 clones, roughly 9.1% recorded once. This entry is derived from a study of cytomegalovirus exposure and HLA in healthy donors. Study outcomes and limitations: Most TCR sequences showed up rarely, but some public TCRs showed up in many donors. Later genetic work tied a missense DCLRE1C variant to beta-chain V and J trimming. The study put 150 to 200 TCR beta chains on its list as cytomegalovirus-associated.

V dropped 0 bases and J dropped 2 bases, with 10 bases sitting between them. There are 15 residues in the CDR3. Per the germline V gene, CDR1 is MGHRA and CDR2 is YSYEKL. V usage is TRBV4-1 and J usage is TRBJ1-2; D is unclear. The sequencing sample was made of PBMCs. The receptor was derived from a man between 60 and 75 years old in good health and CMV-seropositive. The CDR3 loop is CASSQDEGVNYGYTF. The DNA for the CDR3 is TGCGCCAGCAGCCAAGATGAGGGAGTAAACTATGGCTACACCTTC.